The present entry profiles one T cell receptor (beta chain) with its context. Under the authors' procedure: Using reference gene primer amplification, nucleated cell counts were estimated. The table came from immunoSEQ multiplex PCR; TCRdb's copy has only in-frame clones and leaves some out. V and J calls and clone size are given by that table; D and trimming were obtained from the DNA. This repertoire shows some 200,000 clones, around 86% found once; its top ten account for roughly 3.4%. This sample is part of a study of blood T cell repertoires in COVID-19. Study-level information: From the United States, Italy and Spain came samples of acute and convalescent COVID-19.

This CDR3 region has 13 residues. V lost 5 bases, J lost 7 bases, and 14 bases lay in between. Per germline, CDR1 SGHTA and CDR2 FQGTGA. The sample consisted of peripheral blood. The origin of this receptor is a man between 65 and 80 years old with acute or convalescent COVID-19. The J gene is TRBJ1-2, the V gene TRBV7-3, with no clear D. The CDR3 DNA reads TGTGCCAGCAGCCCCTCGGGAGAGGGTGGCTACACCTTC. Residues: CASSPSGEGGYTF.